The 26 T cell receptor beta chains listed next were all sequenced from one sample in a study of cytotoxic CD8 clonotypes in ibrutinib-treated CLL. This table comes from immunoSEQ multiplex PCR, and its TCRdb copy is limited to in-frame clones, with some not included. The table has fewer than 300,000 clones, 70% to 80% seen once. Sequences were derived from PBMCs, sampled at disease progression, from a patient treated with ibrutinib. These receptors all stem from a human donor with chronic lymphocytic leukemia.

The V and J genes are TRBV5-1 and TRBJ2-4; 11 bases are shared with TRBD1. Germline CDR1 SGHRS, CDR2 YFSETQ. This CDR3 is 15 amino acids long. V trimming: 0 bases; J trimming: 8 bases; junction bases outside the gene matches: 4. Here the CDR3 reads CASSLGGTGGHIQYF. As DNA, the CDR3 is TGCGCCAGCAGCTTGGGAGGGACAGGGGGTCACATTCAGTACTTC.

The chain recombines TRBV19 with TRBJ1-2; 7 bases map to TRBD1. Trimming cost V 7 bases and J 4 bases; bases outside gene matches: 6. The germline V gene has CDR1 LNHDA and CDR2 SQIVND (reference sequence). CDR3 length equals 13 residues. Here the CDR3 reads CASKQQGSYGYTF. The DNA for the CDR3 is TGTGCCAGTAAACAACAGGGGAGCTATGGCTACACCTTC.

The chain is built from TRBV5-4 and TRBJ2-5; D tentatively fits TRBD1 or TRBD2 (6 bases each). Trimming cost V 3 bases and J 5 bases, with 20 bases left between them. The CDR3 is 16 residues long. CDR1 is SGHNT, CDR2 YYREEE, per germline (reference sequence). CDR3 residues: CASSSLKRGARETQYF. The CDR3, as DNA: TGTGCCAGCAGCTCGCTTAAGAGGGGGGCGAGGGAGACCCAGTACTTC.

V and J are TRBV5-6 and TRBJ2-1, with D perhaps given as TRBD1 or TRBD2 (5 bases each). The germline V gene has CDR1 SGHDT and CDR2 YYEEEE. V lost 4 bases, J lost 8 bases, and 16 bases lay in between. The length of the CDR3 is 14 residues. This CDR3 reads CASSAGSRRYEQFF. The CDR3 DNA is TGTGCCAGCAGCGCAGGGAGCCGCAGATATGAGCAGTTCTTC.

The chain has TRBV4-1 and TRBJ1-4, with 7 bases that match TRBD1. The CDR3 spans 15 residues. V shed 5 bases and J 6 bases; nucleotides not matched to a gene: 9. In germline, CDR1 is MGHRA, CDR2 YSYEKL. CDR3 loop: CASSEAGQADEKLFF. The DNA for the CDR3 is TGCGCCAGCAGCGAAGCCGGACAGGCTGATGAAAAACTGTTTTTT.

The chain couples TRBV6-6 to TRBJ2-1, with TRBD2 matching 11 bases. The V gene end was trimmed by 6 bases and the J gene end by 7 bases; junction bases not matched to a gene: 8. This CDR3 is built from 15 residues. Germline V lookup: CDR1 MNHNY, CDR2 SVGAGI (reference sequence). CDR3 region: CASRIAGGRSNEQFF. The CDR3 DNA reads TGTGCCAGCAGAATAGCGGGGGGGCGATCGAATGAGCAGTTCTTC.

V usage is TRBV7-6 and J usage is TRBJ2-4; TRBD1 matches 8 bases. The V segment lost 5 bases and the J segment 9 bases; nucleotides outside the gene matches: 3. The CDR3 totals 12 residues. In germline, CDR1 is SGHVS, CDR2 FNYEAQ. This chain's CDR3 is CASSDTGGIQYF. CDR3 in DNA: TGTGCCAGCAGCGACACAGGGGGCATTCAGTACTTC.

The V gene is TRBV13, the J gene TRBJ2-7; 12 bases are shared with TRBD2. This CDR3 is built from 19 residues. V lost 5 bases, J lost 3 bases, and 17 bases stayed unmatched. The germline V gene has CDR1 PRHDT and CDR2 FYEKMQ (reference sequence). The CDR3, as DNA: TGTGCCAGCAGCACCCGCCTCCCTATTGGGACTAGCGGGCACTACGAGCAGTACTTC. Translating it yields CASSTRLPIGTSGHYEQYF.

The V gene is TRBV29-1, the J gene TRBJ1-1; tentative D call: TRBD1 (5 bases). CDR1 SQVTM and CDR2 ANQGSEA come from the germline V gene. The CDR3 runs 14 residues. Between the trimmed V and J ends, which lost 1 base and 0 bases, there was a span of 9 bases. The CDR3 here is CSVEVVGVNTEAFF. In DNA, the CDR3 is TGCAGCGTTGAAGTGGTGGGGGTGAACACTGAAGCTTTCTTT.

The chain has TRBV5-4 and TRBJ2-3; 7 bases are a match to TRBD2. J lost 2 bases, V lost 3 bases, and 9 bases had no gene match. The CDR3 runs to 16 residues. Germline V lookup: CDR1 SGHNT, CDR2 YYREEE (reference sequence). The CDR3 region has the DNA TGTGCCAGCAGCTCCCACCCTAGCGGCCCCACAGATACGCAGTATTTT. Its protein is CASSSHPSGPTDTQYF.

The chain has TRBV5-4 and TRBJ2-7; 9 positions agree with TRBD2. With V trimmed by 0 bases and J by 0 bases, 4 bases remained unmatched. This CDR3 has 16 amino acids. In germline, CDR1 is SGHNT, CDR2 YYREEE (reference sequence). DNA for the CDR3: TGTGCCAGCAGCTTGGCCCTTAGCGGGAGCTCCTACGAGCAGTACTTC. Its protein product is CASSLALSGSSYEQYF.

This clone was seen repeatedly, ten times or more. This chain uses TRBV6-1 with TRBJ1-2; D remains ambiguous. This CDR3 is built from 14 residues. V gave up 3 bases and J gave up 3 bases, with 11 bases separating them. Per the germline V gene, CDR1 is MNHNS and CDR2 is SASEGT. The CDR3 is CASSDGQLHYGYTF. DNA of the CDR3: TGTGCCAGCAGTGACGGCCAGTTACACTATGGCTACACCTTC.

The chain has TRBV9 and TRBJ2-5, with 11 bases fitting TRBD2. Per the germline V gene, CDR1 is SGDLS and CDR2 is YYNGEE. This CDR3 contains 17 residues. With V trimmed by 0 bases and J by 1 base, 5 bases remained unmatched. CDR3 sequence reads: CASSVGVAGGPQETQYF. CDR3 bases: TGTGCCAGCAGCGTAGGAGTAGCGGGGGGGCCCCAAGAGACCCAGTACTTC.

The table lists this clone with many counts. The chain carries TRBV27 and TRBJ1-2, with TRBD1 as a possible D gene (5 bases). Germline V CDR1 and CDR2: MNHEY, SMNVEV (reference sequence). This CDR3 comprises 14 residues. V was trimmed by 4 bases and J by 2 bases, leaving 11 bases between them. CDR3 DNA: TGTGCCAGCAGTTCGGCGCGACAGAACTATGGCTACACCTTC. Translation gives CASSSARQNYGYTF.

The chain combines TRBV5-1 with TRBJ2-7; D ambiguous. Germline V gives CDR1 SGHRS, CDR2 YFSETQ. The CDR3 has 15 amino acids. V lost 1 base to trimming and J lost 0 bases, with 11 bases between them. This CDR3 is CASSLRSPSSYEQYF. The CDR3 coding sequence is TGCGCCAGCAGCTTGAGATCGCCATCCTCCTACGAGCAGTACTTC.

The chain uses TRBV7-3 and TRBJ2-5, with 9 bases matching TRBD1. This CDR3 has 15 residues. The germline V gene encodes CDR1 SGHTA and CDR2 FQGTGA. V was pared by 3 bases and J by 4 bases, with 6 bases of the junction left unmatched. The CDR3 DNA reads TGTGCCAGCAGCTTCGGGACAGGGATGAGAGAGACCCAGTACTTC. Its translation is CASSFGTGMRETQYF. Full variable domain (outside the CDR3, taken from reference TRBV7-3 and TRBJ2-5): GAGVSQTPSNKVTEKGKYVELRCDPISGHTALYWYRQSLGQGPEFLIYFQGTGAADDSGLPNDRFFAVRPEGSVSTLKIQRTERGDSAVYLCASSFGTGMRETQYFGPGTRLLVL.

This clone was observed once. This chain links TRBV6-5 with TRBJ2-7, with 8 bases identical to TRBD1. CDR3 length equals 13 residues. V trimming: 5 bases; J trimming: 5 bases; junction bases outside the gene matches: 5. Looked up from germline, CDR1 is MNHEY and CDR2 is SVGAGI. DNA for the CDR3: TGTGCCAGCAGTCCTTGGACAGGGAACGAGCAGTACTTC. It translates to CASSPWTGNEQYF.

The genes are TRBV12-5 and TRBJ2-7; 11 bases agree with TRBD2. Looked up from germline, CDR1 is LGHNT and CDR2 is FRNRAP. The CDR3 covers 16 residues. With V trimmed by 3 bases and J by 2 bases, 6 bases remained unmatched. CDR3 region: CASGFSLAGGPYEQYF. The CDR3 DNA reads TGTGCTAGTGGTTTCTCGTTAGCGGGAGGGCCCTACGAGCAGTACTTC.

The CDR3 region is CASSPGPDGYTF. CDR3 nucleotide sequence: TGTGCCAGCAGTCCGGGACCCGATGGCTACACCTTC. The chain employs TRBV28 and TRBJ1-2; a weak D match, TRBD1 (5 bases). Germline CDR1 and CDR2: MDHEN and SYDVKM. The CDR3 consists of 12 residues. The germline V and J ends were trimmed by 5 bases and 6 bases, with 10 bases remaining between them.

The rearrangement joins TRBV7-2 to TRBJ2-7; 7 bases are shared with TRBD1. Trimming cost V 2 bases and J 0 bases; bases outside gene matches: 7. The CDR3 contains 16 residues. From germline, CDR1 is SGHTA and CDR2 FQGNSA. CDR3 protein: CASSLPRGLSSYEQYF. CDR3 nucleotides: TGTGCCAGCAGCTTACCCAGGGGGTTAAGCTCCTACGAGCAGTACTTC.

This chain joins TRBV7-9 and TRBJ1-4; D possibly corresponds to TRBD1 (6 bases). The V end lost 0 bases, the J end lost 12 bases, and 11 bases lay between the germline ends. The CDR3 totals 13 residues. The germline CDR1 and CDR2 sequences are SEHNR and FQNEAQ (reference sequence). DNA for the CDR3: TGTGCCAGCAGCTTAGCAATCCGGACAGAACTGTTTTTT. Translating it yields CASSLAIRTELFF.

V and J are TRBV21-1 and TRBJ1-1. TRBV21-1 is described as a pseudogene. CDR3 size: 13 residues. CDR3 nucleotide sequence: TGTGCCAGCAGCAAAGGTGCTGGTACTGAAGCTTTCTTT. Translating it yields CASSKGAGTEAFF.

The J gene is TRBJ2-2, the V gene TRBV6-1; D gene ambiguous. The V gene lost 4 bases and the J gene lost 4 bases, with 7 bases spanning the gap. Germline CDR1 MNHNS, CDR2 SASEGT. This CDR3 is built from 13 residues. CDR3 in DNA: TGTGCCAGCAGTGGTAGTACCACCGGGGAGCTGTTTTTT. Translated: CASSGSTTGELFF.

Only a few counts were recorded for this clone. The J gene is TRBJ2-7, the V gene TRBV5-1; D is perhaps TRBD2 (6 bases). V gave up 1 base and J gave up 5 bases, with 10 bases separating them. The length of the CDR3 is 13 residues. Germline loops: CDR1 SGHRS, CDR2 YFSETQ. The CDR3 DNA reads as TGCGCCAGCAGCTTGTCTAGCGCCGACGAGCAGTACTTC. Translating gives CASSLSSADEQYF.

This CDR3 is CASSGGQGTLLNEKLFF. The CDR3 DNA reads TGTGCCAGCAGCGGGGGACAGGGGACACTGCTTAATGAAAAACTGTTTTTT. The gene calls are TRBV7-8 and TRBJ1-4; 10 bases are a match to TRBD1. This CDR3 has 17 amino acids. Germline V gene data show CDR1 as SGHVS and CDR2 as FQNEAQ. V trimming: 5 bases; J trimming: 4 bases; junction bases outside the gene matches: 10. The entire variable domain, with the rest obtained from reference TRBV7-8 and TRBJ1-4, is as follows: GAGVSQSPRYKVAKRGQDVALRCDPISGHVSLFWYQQALGQGPEFLTYFQNEAQLDKSGLPSDRFFAERPEGSVSTLKIQRTQQEDSAVYLCASSGGQGTLLNEKLFFGSGTQLSVL.

The chain couples TRBV5-1 to TRBJ2-2; 9 nucleotides line up with TRBD2. Trimming at V came to 3 bases and at J to 10 bases, leaving 4 bases not matched to a gene. CDR1 and CDR2 from the germline V gene are SGHRS and YFSETQ. This CDR3 is built from 13 residues. Here the CDR3 DNA reads TGCGCCAGCAGCTACTGGACTAGCGAGGAGCTGTTTTTT. This codes for CASSYWTSEELFF.